These T cell receptor beta chains were read from a single sample in a study of blood T cell repertoires in COVID-19. The table came from immunoSEQ multiplex PCR; TCRdb's copy has only in-frame clones and leaves some out. The sample includes roughly 190,000 clones, 65% to 90% seen only once; the top ten take about an eighth. Sequenced input: PBMCs or T cells enriched from blood (not recorded which). The receptor source for this set is a man aged 40-49 years who had recovered from COVID-19. Both conserved end residues are part of each CDR3. A D gene is named only where the DNA matches it firmly. Expanded clones are given a class, and other clones once, few, many or no size at all.

CDR3 protein	CDR3 DNA	clone size	J gene	D gene	V gene
CASSQLASVRQHSTDTQYF	TGCGCCAGCAGCCAACTCGCTAGCGTGCGGCAGCATAGCACAGATACGCAGTATTTT	.	TRBJ2-3	.	TRBV4-3
CASSPSLGGDQPQHF	TGCGCCAGCAGCCCCTCTCTCGGGGGGGACCAGCCCCAGCATTTT	.	TRBJ1-5	.	TRBV4-3
CASSQGGLAGGETQYF	TGCGCCAGCAGCCAAGGGGGACTAGCGGGAGGAGAGACCCAGTACTTC	.	TRBJ2-5	TRBD2	TRBV4-1
CASSQEETGGGYTF	TGTGCCAGCAGCCAAGAGGAGACAGGGGGCGGCTACACCTTC	.	TRBJ1-2	TRBD1	TRBV4-2
CASSLVSLNQPQHF	TGTGCCAGCAGTTTAGTCTCCCTAAATCAGCCCCAGCATTTT	once	TRBJ1-5	.	TRBV28
CSVDGWASEVTDTQYF	TGCAGCGTTGATGGGTGGGCTAGCGAGGTCACAGATACGCAGTATTTT	.	TRBJ2-3	.	TRBV29-1
CASSYSSDSPLHF	TGTGCCAGCAGTTACTCGTCGGATTCACCCCTCCACTTT	.	TRBJ1-6	.	TRBV6-5
CASSLIAGRTYEQYF	TGTGCCAGCAGCCTAATAGCGGGACGGACCTACGAGCAGTACTTC	.	TRBJ2-7	TRBD2	TRBV2
CASTLGGEQYF	TGTGCCAGCACCCTAGGGGGCGAGCAGTACTTC	.	TRBJ2-7	.	TRBV28
CASTESTGGLGDSGNTIYF	TGTGCCAGCACCGAGTCTACAGGGGGCCTCGGGGACTCTGGAAACACCATATATTTT	.	TRBJ1-3	TRBD1	TRBV7-9
CASSYRDRGFNYGYTF	TGCGCCAGCAGCTACCGGGACAGAGGATTTAACTATGGCTACACCTTC	.	TRBJ1-2	TRBD1	TRBV5-1
CASSVGGGVMGNQPQHF	TGTGCCAGTAGCGTCGGAGGAGGGGTAATGGGCAATCAGCCCCAGCATTTT	.	TRBJ1-5	.	TRBV19
CASSLGDREGETQYF	TGCGCCAGCAGCTTGGGGGACAGGGAAGGGGAGACCCAGTACTTC	once	TRBJ2-5	TRBD1	TRBV5-1
CASSGTRGRATEAFF	TGTGCCAGCAGCGGCACCAGGGGGCGAGCCACTGAAGCTTTCTTT	.	TRBJ1-1	TRBD1	TRBV16
CASSPGTGWDQPQHF	TGTGCCAGCAGTCCCGGGACAGGGTGGGATCAGCCCCAGCATTTT	few	TRBJ1-5	TRBD1	TRBV6-5
CATSRPKDRDPGYTF	TGTGCCACCAGCAGACCCAAGGACAGGGACCCTGGCTACACCTTC	.	TRBJ1-2	TRBD1	TRBV15
CASSGYGTGNEQYF	TGTGCCAGCAGCGGATACGGGACAGGGAACGAGCAGTACTTC	.	TRBJ2-7	TRBD1	TRBV5-5
CASSQAPSGRDYEQYF	TGCGCCAGCAGCCAAGCTCCTAGCGGGAGGGACTACGAGCAGTACTTC	.	TRBJ2-7	TRBD2	TRBV4-3
CASSLEGLAGETQYF	TGTGCCAGCAGCTTAGAGGGGCTAGCGGGGGAGACCCAGTACTTC	.	TRBJ2-5	TRBD2	TRBV7-2
CASSYSPSDPSSYNEQFF	TGTGCCAGCAGTTATTCTCCTAGCGACCCGAGCTCCTACAATGAGCAGTTCTTC	.	TRBJ2-1	.	TRBV6-2/TRBV6-3
CASSLGGARGNTIYF	TGTGCCAGCAGTCTCGGTGGGGCGCGGGGAAACACCATATATTTT	.	TRBJ1-3	.	TRBV28
CASSYESAGDTQYF	TGTGCCAGCAGTTACGAAAGTGCCGGAGATACGCAGTATTTT	.	TRBJ2-3	.	TRBV6-2/TRBV6-3
CASSPNLAGAYEQYF	TGCGCCAGCAGCCCCAACTTAGCGGGGGCCTACGAGCAGTACTTC	.	TRBJ2-7	TRBD2	TRBV4-1